This passage covers 5 T cell receptor beta chains from one sample sequenced in a study of T cells in Graves' hyperthyroidism and ophthalmopathy. The CDR3 regions of TCR beta were amplified from RNA transcripts. The primer set for the first-round RT-PCR of the TCR CDR3 was HTBI. MiXCR, applied by TCRdb to the multiplex PCR reads, yields one record per CDR3 protein. The sample records some 720,000 distinct CDR3 sequences, roughly 17% being singletons. The specimen was blood. The receptor set was obtained from a man younger than 30 with Graves' hyperthyroidism.

V and J are TRBV7-8 and TRBJ2-7; no clear D gene. This CDR3 is built from 13 residues. Between the trimmed V and J ends, which lost 1 base and 5 bases, there was a span of 9 bases. Germline CDR1 is SGHVS and CDR2 is FQNEAQ. This CDR3 is CASSLGVFDEQYF. Here the CDR3 DNA reads TGTGCCAGCAGCTTAGGGGTTTTCGACGAGCAGTACTTC.

In its sample, this clonotype was seen many times. V usage is TRBV2 and J usage is TRBJ2-2, with D perhaps TRBD1 (5 bases). Germline assignment: CDR1 SNHLY and CDR2 FYNNEI. V lost 6 bases and J lost 1, with 9 bases in between. The CDR3 has 14 residues. CDR3 coding DNA: TGTGCCAGCAGGACCGACAGGAACACCGGGGAGCTGTTTTTT. Amino acid sequence: CASRTDRNTGELFF. Combining the CDR3 with reference TRBV2 and TRBJ2-2 gives the whole variable domain EPEVTQTPSHQVTQMGQEVILRCVPISNHLYFYWYRQILGQKVEFLVSFYNNEISEKSEIFDDQFSVERPDGSNFTLKIRSTKLEDSAMYFCASRTDRNTGELFFGEGSRLTVL.

This clonotype showed up many times. The gene calls are TRBV3-1 and TRBJ1-1, with D unclear. This CDR3 has 15 residues. V dropped 0 bases and J dropped 0 bases, with 8 bases sitting between them. Germline V gene data show CDR1 as LGHDT and CDR2 as YNNKEL (reference sequence). CDR3 protein: CASSQDLTLNTEAFF. The CDR3 DNA sequence: TGTGCCAGCAGCCAAGACCTGACGTTGAACACTGAAGCTTTCTTT.

V usage is TRBV5-5 and J usage is TRBJ2-7, with 9 bases aligning to TRBD2. V was clipped by 2 bases and J by 4 bases; unmatched bases: 10. Germline assignment: CDR1 SGHKS and CDR2 YYEKEE (reference sequence). The CDR3 is made up of 16 amino acids. The CDR3 region is CASSLGLAGISYEQYF. The CDR3 DNA follows: TGTGCCAGCAGCTTAGGTCTAGCGGGAATTTCGTACGAGCAGTACTTC.

This clonotype was detected a few times. This CDR3 is CSELAGTTSEQFF. CDR3 nucleotide sequence: TGCAGCGAACTAGCCGGGACTACGAGTGAGCAGTTCTTC. The chain links TRBV29-1 to TRBJ2-1; 7 bases fit TRBD2. The CDR3 loop spans 13 amino acids. V was pared by 7 bases and J by 9 bases, with 12 bases of the junction left unmatched. Germline V gene lookup returns CDR1 SQVTM and CDR2 ANQGSEA.